This TCR beta chain was obtained from a study of blood T cell repertoires in COVID-19. Study as a whole: Specimens from acute and convalescent COVID-19 originated in the United States, Italy and Spain.

The data were produced by immunoSEQ multiplex PCR, yet TCRdb's version contains in-frame clones alone and is incomplete. The sample has about 250,000 clones; approximately 83% are singletons. Per the germline V gene, CDR1 is SNHLY and CDR2 is FYNNEI. V shed 5 bases, J shed 7 bases, and the junction held 5 bases outside the gene matches. CDR3 length equals 14 residues. Study members were between about 18 and 95 years old and lived in around 24 US regions. The chain combines TRBV2 with TRBJ1-4; 9 bases agree with TRBD1. Sequencing was carried out using PBMCs or T cells enriched from blood (not recorded which). The sequence was collected from a middle-aged man who had recovered from COVID-19. The CDR3 is CASSYTGGLEKLFF. As DNA, the CDR3 is TGTGCCAGCAGTTACACAGGGGGCCTTGAAAAACTGTTTTTT.